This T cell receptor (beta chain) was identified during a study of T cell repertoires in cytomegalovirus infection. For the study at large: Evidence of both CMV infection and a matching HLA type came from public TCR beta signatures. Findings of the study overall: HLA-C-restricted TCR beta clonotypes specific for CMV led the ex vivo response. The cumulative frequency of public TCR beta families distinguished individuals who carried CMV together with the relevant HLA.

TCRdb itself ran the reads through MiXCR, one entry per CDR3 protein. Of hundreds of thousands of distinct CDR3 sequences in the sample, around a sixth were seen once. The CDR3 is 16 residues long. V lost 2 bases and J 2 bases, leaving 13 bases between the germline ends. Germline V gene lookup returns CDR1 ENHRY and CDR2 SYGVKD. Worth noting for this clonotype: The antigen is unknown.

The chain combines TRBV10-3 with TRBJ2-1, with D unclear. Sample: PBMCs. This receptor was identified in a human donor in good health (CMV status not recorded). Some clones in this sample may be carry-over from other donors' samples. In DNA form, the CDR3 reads TGTGCCATCAGTGAGGTATCGGAAGGCCCCTACAATGAGCAGTTCTTC. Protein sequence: CAISEVSEGPYNEQFF.